The TCR beta chain described here comes from a study of shared clonotypes between healthy human individuals. The protocol was immunoSEQ multiplex PCR, while the TCRdb copy is restricted to in-frame clones and leaves out a portion. The sample shows about 730,000 clones, 72% of them seen only once. This clonotype was sampled from a woman aged 30 to 39 in good health. The sequenced sample consisted of memory CD4+ T cells sorted from blood. Regarding subset: CD45RA-negative fraction.

In DNA, the CDR3 is TGTGCCAGCAGCAAGGGGAGTCAGAAACTGTTTTTT. Translated, it gives CASSKGSQKLFF. The J gene is TRBJ1-4, the V gene TRBV11-2, with TRBD1 as a possible D gene (5 bases). Germline CDR1 SGHAT, CDR2 FQNNGV. V lost 5 bases, J lost 11 bases, and 12 bases lay in between. This CDR3 is 12 amino acids long.